This T cell receptor (beta chain) stems from a study of Tregs in tolerant kidney transplant recipients. The assay was immunoSEQ multiplex PCR, and TCRdb's table has in-frame clones only and misses some. The data show over 50,000 clones, approximately 82% seen once. The germline gives CDR1 SGHNT, CDR2 YYREEE (reference sequence). The CDR3 contains 14 residues. V lost 5 bases, J lost 2 bases, and 7 bases stayed unmatched. Unstimulated regulatory T cells (CD4+CD25+CD127-), CD4+CD25- non-regulatory cells, CD4 and CD8 cells were FACS-sorted from thawed PBMCs. Study results and caveats: Biological reproducibility was not directly addressed in this study. Tregs expanded with activated donor B cells seemed most donor-specific. The small number of patients limits these findings pending further validation.

With regard to this clone: The antigen remains undetermined.

The receptor comes from a human donor in good health. This rearrangement joins TRBV5-4 to TRBJ2-7, with TRBD1 matching over 7 bases. The sequencing input was CD4+ T cells from blood. The CDR3, as DNA: TGTGCCAGCAGAGCACAGGGGCAAACCTACGAGCAGTACTTC. Translation: CASRAQGQTYEQYF.